Listed below are T cell receptor beta chains from one sample, sequenced in a study of blood T cell repertoires in COVID-19. Some clones are missing from TCRdb's copy, which holds only in-frame ones; the method was immunoSEQ multiplex PCR. The profile shows 150,000 to 200,000 clones, roughly 90% of them singletons. Sequenced sample: peripheral blood. The source is a woman between 50 and 59 years old with acute or convalescent COVID-19. The CDR3 runs from the conserved cysteine through the conserved F or W. Each record gives: D gene, J gene, V gene, clone size, CDR3 protein, CDR3 DNA. D genes are given only for firm matches. A clone size is listed for some rows: how often the clone was seen (once, few, many), or a class if it is expanded.

d_call: TRBD2; j_call: TRBJ2-2; v_call: TRBV3-1/TRBV3-2; clone_size: -; cdr3_aa: CASSQDWGAGGWNTGELFF; cdr3_nt: TGTGCCAGCAGCCAAGATTGGGGAGCGGGGGGCTGGAACACCGGGGAGCTGTTTTTT
d_call: TRBD1; j_call: TRBJ1-3; v_call: TRBV19; clone_size: -; cdr3_aa: CASSIPDRVDFGNTIYF; cdr3_nt: TGTGCCAGTAGTATACCCGACAGGGTGGATTTTGGAAACACCATATATTTT
d_call: -; j_call: TRBJ2-5; v_call: TRBV6-5; clone_size: -; cdr3_aa: CASSPRAESGTQYF; cdr3_nt: TGTGCCAGCAGTCCCCGGGCAGAAAGCGGGACCCAGTACTTC
d_call: -; j_call: TRBJ1-2; v_call: TRBV2; clone_size: -; cdr3_aa: CASSGTGRYGYTF; cdr3_nt: TGTGCCAGCTCGGGGACCGGGAGATATGGCTACACCTTC
d_call: -; j_call: TRBJ1-4; v_call: TRBV10-3; clone_size: -; cdr3_aa: CAISEVEEKLFF; cdr3_nt: TGTGCCATCAGTGAAGTTGAGGAAAAACTGTTTTTT
d_call: -; j_call: TRBJ1-2; v_call: TRBV19; clone_size: -; cdr3_aa: CASSIDVDSGYTF; cdr3_nt: TGTGCCAGTAGTATAGATGTAGATTCGGGCTACACCTTC
d_call: -; j_call: TRBJ1-1; v_call: TRBV9; clone_size: -; cdr3_aa: CASSSAGLDTEAFF; cdr3_nt: TGTGCCAGCAGCTCCGCAGGGTTGGACACTGAAGCTTTCTTT
d_call: -; j_call: TRBJ1-1; v_call: TRBV6-2/TRBV6-3; clone_size: -; cdr3_aa: CASSPGSNEAFF; cdr3_nt: TGTGCCAGCAGTCCGGGATCAAATGAAGCTTTCTTT
d_call: -; j_call: TRBJ1-1; v_call: TRBV5-1; clone_size: -; cdr3_aa: CASSLTGPEAFF; cdr3_nt: TGCGCCAGCAGCTTAACAGGGCCTGAAGCTTTCTTT
d_call: TRBD1; j_call: TRBJ1-5; v_call: TRBV4-3; clone_size: once; cdr3_aa: CASSTGTGNQPQHF; cdr3_nt: TGCGCCAGCAGCACCGGGACAGGCAATCAGCCCCAGCATTTT
d_call: -; j_call: TRBJ2-2; v_call: TRBV9; clone_size: -; cdr3_aa: CASSVEGARELFF; cdr3_nt: TGTGCCAGCAGCGTAGAAGGGGCCCGGGAGCTGTTTTTT
d_call: -; j_call: TRBJ1-3; v_call: TRBV7-8; clone_size: -; cdr3_aa: CASSFSFRDGGSTIYF; cdr3_nt: TGTGCCAGCAGCTTCTCCTTCCGGGACGGAGGGAGCACCATATATTTT
d_call: -; j_call: TRBJ2-7; v_call: TRBV5-1; clone_size: -; cdr3_aa: CASSHEHPSYEQYF; cdr3_nt: TGCGCCAGCAGCCATGAGCATCCGTCCTACGAGCAGTACTTC
d_call: TRBD1; j_call: TRBJ1-2; v_call: TRBV14; clone_size: -; cdr3_aa: CASSQSTGAAPGGYTF; cdr3_nt: TGTGCCAGCAGCCAATCGACAGGGGCCGCCCCAGGTGGCTACACCTTC
d_call: -; j_call: TRBJ2-2; v_call: TRBV19; clone_size: -; cdr3_aa: CASRTTAHTGELFF; cdr3_nt: TGTGCCAGTAGGACGACAGCTCACACCGGGGAGCTGTTTTTT
d_call: TRBD2; j_call: TRBJ2-4; v_call: TRBV2; clone_size: -; cdr3_aa: CASSEGGDSKNIQYF; cdr3_nt: TGTGCCAGCAGTGAGGGAGGGGACTCCAAAAACATTCAGTACTTC
d_call: TRBD2; j_call: TRBJ2-3; v_call: TRBV5-1; clone_size: -; cdr3_aa: CASSLVAGADTQYF; cdr3_nt: TGCGCCAGCAGCTTGGTAGCGGGAGCAGATACGCAGTATTTT
d_call: -; j_call: TRBJ1-4; v_call: TRBV18; clone_size: -; cdr3_aa: CASSPDSTNEKLFF; cdr3_nt: TGTGCCAGCTCACCGGACAGCACTAATGAAAAACTGTTTTTT
d_call: TRBD2; j_call: TRBJ2-5; v_call: TRBV6-2/TRBV6-3; clone_size: -; cdr3_aa: CASSRLATQETQYF; cdr3_nt: TGTGCCAGCAGTAGACTAGCGACACAAGAGACCCAGTACTTC
d_call: TRBD2; j_call: TRBJ2-7; v_call: TRBV7-9; clone_size: -; cdr3_aa: CASSQAGGLGEQYF; cdr3_nt: TGTGCCAGCAGCCAAGCGGGAGGGCTAGGCGAGCAGTACTTC
d_call: TRBD2; j_call: TRBJ2-1; v_call: TRBV7-3; clone_size: few; cdr3_aa: CASSTKAGRPYNEQFF; cdr3_nt: TGTGCCAGCAGCACAAAAGCGGGGAGACCCTACAATGAGCAGTTCTTC
d_call: -; j_call: TRBJ1-6; v_call: TRBV3-1/TRBV3-2; clone_size: -; cdr3_aa: CASSHHQSGDNSPLHF; cdr3_nt: TGTGCCAGCAGCCACCACCAGTCGGGGGATAATTCACCCCTCCACTTT
d_call: TRBD1; j_call: TRBJ2-7; v_call: TRBV5-1; clone_size: -; cdr3_aa: CASREGQGFYEQYF; cdr3_nt: TGCGCCAGCAGAGAGGGACAGGGGTTCTACGAGCAGTACTTC
d_call: -; j_call: TRBJ2-1; v_call: TRBV11-2; clone_size: -; cdr3_aa: CASSSHGPHNEQFF; cdr3_nt: TGTGCCAGCAGCTCCCACGGTCCTCACAATGAGCAGTTCTTC
d_call: TRBD1; j_call: TRBJ2-1; v_call: TRBV10-2; clone_size: -; cdr3_aa: CASTWTGGSYNEQFF; cdr3_nt: TGCGCCAGCACTTGGACAGGGGGGTCCTACAATGAGCAGTTCTTC
d_call: TRBD1; j_call: TRBJ1-2; v_call: TRBV14; clone_size: -; cdr3_aa: CASSLDGTDYGYTF; cdr3_nt: TGTGCCAGCAGTCTAGACGGGACAGACTATGGCTACACCTTC
d_call: TRBD1; j_call: TRBJ1-6; v_call: TRBV7-2; clone_size: -; cdr3_aa: CASSFSGGDSPLHF; cdr3_nt: TGTGCCAGCAGCTTTTCAGGGGGAGATTCACCCCTCCACTTT
d_call: -; j_call: TRBJ2-7; v_call: TRBV2; clone_size: -; cdr3_aa: CASSRTDSYEQYF; cdr3_nt: TGTGCCAGCAGTCGGACAGACTCCTACGAGCAGTACTTC
d_call: -; j_call: TRBJ1-2; v_call: TRBV19; clone_size: -; cdr3_aa: CASSLWTMDGYTF; cdr3_nt: TGTGCCAGTAGTCTCTGGACAATGGATGGCTACACCTTC
d_call: TRBD2; j_call: TRBJ2-5; v_call: TRBV10-3; clone_size: -; cdr3_aa: CALQGGAGETQYF; cdr3_nt: TGTGCCCTCCAGGGAGGGGCTGGAGAGACCCAGTACTTC
d_call: TRBD2; j_call: TRBJ2-3; v_call: TRBV3-1/TRBV3-2; clone_size: -; cdr3_aa: CASSQDPSGGLQGTQYF; cdr3_nt: TGTGCCAGCAGCCAAGATCCGAGCGGGGGCCTGCAGGGTACGCAGTATTTT
d_call: -; j_call: TRBJ2-2; v_call: TRBV3-1/TRBV3-2; clone_size: -; cdr3_aa: CASSPPSMRRNTGELFF; cdr3_nt: TGTGCCAGCAGCCCCCCAAGTATGAGGCGGAACACCGGGGAGCTGTTTTTT